This T cell receptor (beta chain) was recorded in a study of beta chain features in type 1 diabetes (dated by TCRdb to the late 2010s). General notes on the study: No differences in mean age, gender distribution, total cell number or subset yield were found between patients and healthy donors. Naive and central memory subsets were obtained from all 30 or so donors, but regulatory and stem cell-like memory subsets were isolated from only 8 patients and roughly 8 healthy donors. A total of roughly 100 million sorted cells were examined across all samples, and the number of cells per subset was strongly correlated with RNA yield. In the study, TCRB repertoires of sorted circulating CD4+ T cell subsets from recently diagnosed type 1 diabetes patients were compared with those of matched healthy donors.

Each donor gave one peripheral blood draw, around 100 mL on average, collected into heparinised tubes. Naive, central memory, regulatory and stem cell-like memory CD4+ T cells were sorted on a BD FACSAria II using a panel including CD45RO, CCR7, CD25, CD127, CD95 and CD27. A purity above 95% was achieved for all sorted populations. PBMCs were isolated right away by Lymphoprep density gradient centrifugation and were stained directly, without culture. So that batch effects would be minimized, each experiment stained and sorted samples in pairs, pairing one healthy donor with one patient. Beyond this particular receptor, the publication reports: Sequencing cDNA rather than genomic DNA could over-represent highly expressing activated cells, although activation and CD3 levels did not differ between groups. Fewer insertions and more nucleotide deletions at VDJ recombination sites were observed in patients with type 1 diabetes, implying thymic rearrangement abnormalities. Only small numbers of individuals were included in the HLA sub-analyses, which left unresolved whether HLA type had any influence on TCRB rearrangement. In all four CD4+ subsets, TCRB CDR3 length was moderately but significantly shorter in type 1 diabetes patients. Shorter templates might have been favored by PCR, but patient and control samples were amplified and corrected together, so both groups would have been affected equally by any skew. Naive, central memory and regulatory TCRB repertoires appeared to be more alike among patients than among healthy donors.

The entire amount of isolated RNA was reverse transcribed using the High Capacity cDNA Reverse Transcription Kit, so the sequenced TCRB transcripts were expressed ones. Naive, central memory and regulatory T cell samples underwent deep immunoSEQ sequencing, averaging about 3.5 million total reads per sample. Sorted cells were lysed in RLT buffer and RNA was extracted with DNase-treated RNeasy Micro or Mini kits, depending on cell number. Each cell subset was processed on its own to prevent cross-contamination, while patient and healthy donor samples were processed together. The immunoSEQ multiplex PCR was used to amplify TCRB sequences from cDNA, generating 87-bp fragments that spanned the CDR3 region. Sequencing of the amplicons was done on the Illumina HiSeq platform. In the authors' own workflow: PCR bias was corrected computationally using synthetic template baselines, and reads within Hamming distance 2 were collapsed, with unmergeable singletons discarded. Reads were aligned against IMGT to assign V, D and J genes, CDR3 length and insertions or deletions at six rearrangement sites. Within each subset, clonotype counts were normalized to sorted cell number, and only after that were true diversity and Gini coefficients computed with the tcR R package. Repertoire sharing was quantified using the overlap coefficient calculated on TCRB nucleotide sequences. Out-of-frame TCRB sequences from naive cells were analyzed to stand in for the pre-selection repertoire. TCRdb stores this immuneACCESS table with in-frame sequences only. Part of the clones is absent; in the studies checked, under half of the shortfall reflects unresolved V genes, and no reason is known for the rest. The V and J calls and clone size were taken over from that table, and D and trimming were inferred from the DNA. The sample table records about 900,000 clones; about a sixth of these occur just once. Of the sample, roughly 0.025% is held by the ten largest clones.

This clone has just a few counts. What antigen it recognizes has not been identified. Per-base qualities were not stored, and no clone one base away is much larger. The TCR comes from a woman aged 18-35 years in good health. The sample comprised naive CD4+ T cells from blood. The cell subset or site label, as the study defines it: true naive CD4+ T cells.

The CDR3 reads as follows: CASSPMPGMAGGGYEQFF. The DNA reads TGTGCCAGCAGTCCCATGCCGGGGATGGCGGGAGGGGGGTATGAGCAGTTCTTC. This chain joins TRBV28 to TRBJ2-1; the central 9 bases match TRBD2. The germline V gene encodes CDR1 MDHEN and CDR2 SYDVKM. The CDR3 spans 18 residues, from the cysteine through the phenylalanine. Only the CDR3 part of the read is kept: 54 bases, read in frame from the first base. For this chain, trimming is 5 bases at the V end and 8 bases at the J end, and the number of junction bases without a gene match is 19.